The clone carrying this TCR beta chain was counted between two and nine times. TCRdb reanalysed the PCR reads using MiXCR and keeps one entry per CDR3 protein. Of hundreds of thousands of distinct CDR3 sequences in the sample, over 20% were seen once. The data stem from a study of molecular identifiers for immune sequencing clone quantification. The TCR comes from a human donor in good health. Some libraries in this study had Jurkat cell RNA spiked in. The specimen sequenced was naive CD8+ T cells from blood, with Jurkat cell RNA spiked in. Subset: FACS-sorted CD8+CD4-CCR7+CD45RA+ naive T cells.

This chain's CDR3 is CASSIGTGLDTEAFF. DNA for the CDR3: TGTGCCAGTAGTATAGGGACAGGCCTGGACACTGAAGCTTTCTTT. The rearrangement uses TRBV19 and TRBJ1-1; TRBD1 aligns across 7 bases. The CDR3 consists of 15 residues. Unmatched junction bases numbered 5, after V lost 1 base and J lost 3 bases. Germline V gene data show CDR1 as LNHDA and CDR2 as SQIVND (reference sequence).